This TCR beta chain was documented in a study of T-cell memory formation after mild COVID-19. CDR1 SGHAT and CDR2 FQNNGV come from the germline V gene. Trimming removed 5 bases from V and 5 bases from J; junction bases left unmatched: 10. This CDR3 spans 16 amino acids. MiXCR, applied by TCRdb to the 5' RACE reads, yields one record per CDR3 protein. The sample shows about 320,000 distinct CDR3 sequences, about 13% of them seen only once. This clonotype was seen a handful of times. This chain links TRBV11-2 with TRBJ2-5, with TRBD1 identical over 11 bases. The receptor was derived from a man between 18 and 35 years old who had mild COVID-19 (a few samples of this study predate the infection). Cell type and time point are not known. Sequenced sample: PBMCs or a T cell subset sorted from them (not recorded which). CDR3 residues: CASSTRTGGDGETQYF. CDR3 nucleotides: TGTGCCAGCAGCACTCGGACAGGGGGCGACGGGGAGACCCAGTACTTC.